Shown below are 28 T cell receptor beta chains from a single sample sequenced in a study of blood T cell repertoires in COVID-19. TCRdb keeps only in-frame clones here, not all; method: immunoSEQ multiplex PCR. In the table there are approximately 64,000 clones, 81% of which are singletons. Sequences were obtained from peripheral blood. The receptors here all came from a woman in her sixties or seventies with acute or convalescent COVID-19.

This clone has at least ten counts. The DNA of the CDR3 is TGTGCCAGTAGTATACAGGATAGGACTGAAGCTTTCTTT. Protein: CASSIQDRTEAFF. The rearrangement joins TRBV19 to TRBJ1-1, with D unresolved. Trimming removed 2 bases at V and 5 bases at J, with 9 bases between. This CDR3 is built from 13 residues. CDR1 is LNHDA, CDR2 SQIVND, per germline (reference sequence).

The chain carries TRBV28 and TRBJ1-5; D possibly corresponds to TRBD1 (6 bases). The germline V gene encodes CDR1 MDHEN and CDR2 SYDVKM. Trimming left V 4 bases short and J 0 bases short, with 10 bases between. This CDR3 region has 15 residues. CDR3 residues: CASSSQGFSNQPQHF. CDR3 in DNA: TGTGCCAGCAGTTCACAGGGTTTTAGCAATCAGCCCCAGCATTTT.

Only one count was recorded for this clone. This chain links TRBV19 with TRBJ1-1, with no clear D. V lost 7 bases and J lost 0, with 21 bases in between. Germline loops: CDR1 LNHDA, CDR2 SQIVND (reference sequence). The length of the CDR3 is 17 residues. The CDR3 loop reads CASTTGAGVAMNTEAFF. DNA for the CDR3: TGTGCCAGTACCACGGGCGCGGGAGTCGCCATGAACACTGAAGCTTTCTTT.

The rearrangement joins TRBV6-6 to TRBJ2-1, with D possibly being TRBD1 (6 bases). Germline CDR1 is MNHNY and CDR2 is SVGAGI (reference sequence). The CDR3 consists of 14 residues. V lost 8 bases and J lost 12, with 23 bases in between. The CDR3: CASYRDIQGLGQFF. The CDR3 DNA is TGTGCCAGCTACCGGGACATCCAAGGGCTGGGGCAGTTCTTC.

The rearrangement joins TRBV29-1 to TRBJ1-2; maybe TRBD1 (6 bases). The CDR3 is 16 amino acids. CDR1 and CDR2 (germline): SQVTM, ANQGSEA. With 4 bases removed from V and 0 bases from J, the gap between germline ends came to 18 bases. The CDR3 loop reads CSVARGHGKANYGYTF. In DNA form, the CDR3 reads TGCAGCGTTGCGAGGGGACACGGAAAAGCTAACTATGGCTACACCTTC.

This clone has just one count. The rearrangement links TRBV15 to TRBJ1-1; D is undetermined. CDR3 length: 14 amino acids. CDR1 LNHNV and CDR2 YYDKDF come from the germline V gene (reference sequence). V dropped 8 bases and J dropped 4 bases, with 17 bases sitting between them. The DNA for the CDR3 is TGTGCCACCCGCAATCCGGGGAGTCCCACTGAAGCTTTCTTT. It translates to CATRNPGSPTEAFF. Full variable domain (remainder filled in from reference TRBV15 and TRBJ1-1): DAMVIQNPRYQVTQFGKPVTLSCSQTLNHNVMYWYQQKSSQAPKLLFHYYDKDFNNEADTPDNFQSRRPNTSFCFLDIRSPGLGDTAMYLCATRNPGSPTEAFFGQGTRLTVV.

The rearrangement uses TRBV24-1 and TRBJ2-1; possible D gene TRBD1, 5 bases. Germline CDR1 KGHDR, CDR2 SFDVKD. Trimming removed 4 bases at V and 5 bases at J, with 11 bases between. The CDR3 contains 14 residues. Here the CDR3 DNA reads TGTGCCACCAGTGACCCCGGACACAACAATGAGCAGTTCTTC. Translated: CATSDPGHNNEQFF.

This rearrangement joins TRBV5-4 to TRBJ2-1, with TRBD2 matching over 10 bases. This CDR3 comprises 18 residues. Germline V lookup: CDR1 SGHNT, CDR2 YYREEE (reference sequence). V was pared by 4 bases and J by 8 bases, with 18 bases of the junction left unmatched. The CDR3 DNA sequence: TGTGCCAGCAGCGGAGGGGGTAGCGGGAGGTTTAGTATGGATGAGCAGTTCTTC. Its protein product is CASSGGGSGRFSMDEQFF.

The V and J genes are TRBV6-6 and TRBJ2-7, with 13 nucleotides matching TRBD2. Germline V gives CDR1 MNHNY, CDR2 SVGAGI (reference sequence). This CDR3 region has 15 residues. Trimming took 4 bases from V and 0 from J; bases not matched to a gene: 0. The CDR3 DNA reads TGTGCCAGCAGTTGGACTAGCGGGAGCTCCTACGAGCAGTACTTC. Protein: CASSWTSGSSYEQYF.

This chain links TRBV18 with TRBJ2-7; 12 bases line up with TRBD1. This CDR3 is 15 amino acids long. V gave up 6 bases and J gave up 3 bases; unmatched junction bases: 6. The germline gives CDR1 KGHSH, CDR2 LQKENI. The CDR3 is CASSPGQGAIYEQYF. CDR3 nucleotide sequence: TGTGCCAGCTCGCCGGGACAGGGGGCTATCTACGAGCAGTACTTC.

The chain couples TRBV18 to TRBJ2-1; possible D gene TRBD2, 5 bases. The CDR3 is 12 residues long. The germline V gene has CDR1 KGHSH and CDR2 LQKENI. Between the trimmed V and J ends, which lost 1 base and 10 bases, there was a span of 8 bases. CDR3 nucleotides: TGTGCCAGCTCACCACTCACGGGAGAGCAGTTCTTC. It is translated as CASSPLTGEQFF. The full variable domain, rest sourced from reference TRBV18 and TRBJ2-1, is NAGVMQNPRHLVRRRGQEARLRCSPMKGHSHVYWYRQLPEEGLKFMVYLQKENIIDESGMPKERFSAEFPKEGPSILRIQQVVRGDSAAYFCASSPLTGEQFFGPGTRLTVL.

V is TRBV18 and J is TRBJ2-5; 7 bases align to TRBD1. V lost 6 bases, J lost 2 bases, and 6 bases stayed unmatched. From germline, CDR1 is KGHSH and CDR2 LQKENI. The CDR3 consists of 14 residues. The DNA for the CDR3 is TGTGCCAGCTCCAGGGACAGCCAGCAAGAGACCCAGTACTTC. It yields the protein CASSRDSQQETQYF.

This sequence joins TRBV7-9 and TRBJ2-2; TRBD2 agrees at 13 bases. Germline assignment: CDR1 SEHNR and CDR2 FQNEAQ (reference sequence). V dropped 5 bases and J dropped 6; count of bases not matched to a gene: 9. The CDR3 loop spans 17 amino acids. The CDR3 region has the DNA TGTGCCAGCAGCCCTTGGACTAGCGGGAGTAAAGCCGGGGAGCTGTTTTTT. Translating it yields CASSPWTSGSKAGELFF.

V gene TRBV5-6 combines with J gene TRBJ2-2; D unclear. This CDR3 has 15 residues. Germline V lookup: CDR1 SGHDT, CDR2 YYEEEE. The V gene lost 0 bases and the J gene lost 2 bases, with 8 bases spanning the gap. The CDR3 here is CASSLGHLNTGELFF. CDR3 nucleotides: TGTGCCAGCAGCTTGGGACACCTAAACACCGGGGAGCTGTTTTTT.

The CDR3: CAWSGRDRGHEQFF. DNA for the CDR3: TGTGCCTGGAGTGGGCGGGACAGGGGGCATGAGCAGTTCTTC. The J gene is TRBJ2-1, the V gene TRBV30; 12 bases are a match to TRBD1. The CDR3 totals 14 residues. Germline V lookup: CDR1 GTSNPN, CDR2 SVGIG (reference sequence). Losses at the gene ends were 1 base for V and 8 bases for J; bases not matched to a gene: 3. The complete variable domain, with remaining parts taken from reference TRBV30 and TRBJ2-1, reads SQTIHQWPATLVQPVGSPLSLECTVEGTSNPNLYWYRQAAGRGLQLLFYSVGIGQISSEVPQNLSASRPQDRQFILSSKKLLLSDSGFYLCAWSGRDRGHEQFFGPGTRLTVL.

CDR3 residues: CASSQDFSGETQYF. CDR3 bases: TGTGCCAGCAGCCAAGATTTCTCGGGAGAGACCCAGTACTTC. V and J are TRBV3-1 (or the pseudogene TRBV3-2) and TRBJ2-5; no clear D gene. Trimming left V 0 bases short and J 4 bases short, with 9 bases between. This CDR3 has 14 residues. Germline assignment: CDR1 LGHDT and CDR2 YNNKEL (reference sequence).

This chain joins TRBV7-2 and TRBJ2-3; the match to TRBD2 covers 8 bases. V was pared by 1 base and J by 0 bases, with 3 bases of the junction left unmatched. CDR1 is SGHTA, CDR2 FQGNSA, per germline. The CDR3 has 16 amino acids. CDR3 DNA: TGTGCCAGCAGCTTAGTAGCGGGGCCTAGCACAGATACGCAGTATTTT. Translating gives CASSLVAGPSTDTQYF.

As regards this clone: A much larger clone sits a single nucleotide away, making a read error possible. J is TRBJ2-1 and V is TRBV5-5; no definite D call. CDR3 length: 12 amino acids. Trimming took 0 bases from V and 5 from J, leaving 3 bases between them. CDR1 is SGHKS, CDR2 YYEKEE, per germline (reference sequence). In nucleotides, the CDR3 is TGTGCCAGCAGCTTGGTCGACAATGAGCAGTTCTTC. It encodes CASSLVDNEQFF.

This chain uses TRBV28 with TRBJ1-4; no clear D gene. Per the germline V gene, CDR1 is MDHEN and CDR2 is SYDVKM. V was cut by 6 bases and J by 1 base, with 6 bases left in between. The CDR3 runs to 13 residues. The CDR3 DNA reads TGTGCCAGCAGCCCGGTAACTAATGAAAAACTGTTTTTT. Amino acids: CASSPVTNEKLFF.

The DNA of the CDR3 is TGTGCCATCAGTGATGGGGACAGGGGGCACTACGAGCAGTACTTC. This translates into CAISDGDRGHYEQYF. The chain links TRBV10-3 to TRBJ2-7; the match to TRBD1 covers 12 bases. Germline V gene sequence: CDR1 ENHRY, CDR2 SYGVKD. V trimming: 3 bases; J trimming: 3 bases; junction bases outside the gene matches: 3. The CDR3 runs 15 residues.

The chain uses TRBV3-1 (or the pseudogene TRBV3-2) and TRBJ2-1, with unresolved D. V lost 0 bases, J lost 6 bases, and 15 bases lay in between. Per the germline V gene, CDR1 is LGHDT and CDR2 is YNNKEL (reference sequence). The CDR3 is made up of 16 amino acids. The CDR3 region is CASSQESRDTLNEQFF. CDR3 DNA: TGTGCCAGCAGCCAAGAGAGTAGAGACACCCTCAATGAGCAGTTCTTC.

This clone was picked up many times. The rearrangement uses TRBV3-1 (or the pseudogene TRBV3-2) and TRBJ2-1; D not resolved. Deletions cut 7 bases from V and 6 bases from J, with 16 bases between. Germline CDR1 is LGHDT and CDR2 is YNNKEL (reference sequence). The CDR3 has 14 residues. The CDR3 DNA reads TGTGCCAGCACGAAGACCGTCTCAGGCAATGAGCAGTTCTTC. This gives the protein CASTKTVSGNEQFF.

This clone occurred once. The CDR3 is CASSTRQGAMGRYTF. Here the CDR3 DNA reads TGTGCCAGCAGTACCCGGCAGGGGGCGATGGGTCGCTACACCTTC. V usage is TRBV6-5 and J usage is TRBJ1-2; 8 bases align to TRBD1. Germline values: CDR1 MNHEY, CDR2 SVGAGI. The CDR3 extends over 15 amino acids. V lost 5 bases, J lost 9 bases, and 14 bases stayed unmatched.

This clone was counted once. The chain is built from TRBV5-1 and TRBJ2-5; the match to TRBD1 covers 7 bases. The CDR3 runs to 14 residues. Germline loops: CDR1 SGHRS, CDR2 YFSETQ. V was clipped by 5 bases and J by 3 bases; unmatched bases: 7. In DNA, the CDR3 is TGCGCCAGCAGTGTTGGACAGGACGAAGAGACCCAGTACTTC. This gives the protein CASSVGQDEETQYF.

This clone was seen a single time. J is TRBJ1-5 and V is TRBV19; no definite D call. The V end lost 5 bases, the J end lost 4 bases, and 15 bases lay between the germline ends. Germline V gene sequence: CDR1 LNHDA, CDR2 SQIVND (reference sequence). The CDR3 is 15 residues long. DNA for the CDR3: TGTGCCAGTAGTTTAAGTGGGCCAAATAATCAGCCCCAGCATTTT. It encodes CASSLSGPNNQPQHF.

This clone came up a few times. The chain carries TRBV19 and TRBJ1-5, with D unclear. CDR1 LNHDA and CDR2 SQIVND come from the germline V gene (reference sequence). V lost 3 bases and J lost 9, with 15 bases in between. The CDR3 is 14 amino acids. The CDR3 loop is CASSIPSAEVPQHF. CDR3 nucleotides: TGTGCCAGTAGTATTCCGTCTGCAGAAGTGCCCCAGCATTTT.

The chain combines TRBV7-2 with TRBJ2-3; TRBD2 might be the D (6 bases). This CDR3 has 15 amino acids. Germline V gene sequence: CDR1 SGHTA, CDR2 FQGNSA. Trimming shortened V by 3 bases and J by 3 bases, and 13 bases separated the two germline ends. The CDR3 protein is CASSFRSGLTDTQYF. The CDR3 nucleotides are TGTGCCAGCAGCTTTCGTAGCGGCTTAACAGATACGCAGTATTTT.

The rearrangement uses TRBV29-1 and TRBJ2-7; 8 nucleotides match TRBD2. The V gene's germline CDR1 is SQVTM and CDR2 ANQGSEA. Trimming cost V 4 bases and J 3 bases; bases outside gene matches: 14. The CDR3 contains 16 residues. The CDR3 spells CSVGGSYSGIDYEQYF. The CDR3 DNA sequence: TGCAGCGTTGGGGGCAGCTATAGCGGGATCGACTACGAGCAGTACTTC.